The present T cell receptor (beta chain) was sequenced within a study of control samples from healthy donors and cancer patients. The CDR3 totals 15 residues. The germline gives CDR1 SGHRS, CDR2 YFSETQ. Between the trimmed V and J ends, which lost 4 bases and 4 bases, there was a span of 17 bases. Clones were read by immunoSEQ multiplex PCR, and TCRdb kept only the in-frame ones, dropping some. This table holds over 110,000 clones, roughly nine tenths found once. This sequence originates from a woman between 25 and 40 years old in good health. The chain employs TRBV5-1 and TRBJ1-1, with D tentatively TRBD1 (5 bases). The sequenced sample consisted of blood. Here the CDR3 reads CASSLGTAPSTEAFF. The CDR3 DNA follows: TGCGCCAGCAGCCTCGGGACGGCACCCAGCACTGAAGCTTTCTTT.